This TCR beta chain was captured in a study of blood T cell repertoires in COVID-19. Study-wide context: Italy, Spain and the United States were the sources of the convalescent and acute COVID-19 samples. In each case, the material was cDNA or gDNA derived from T cells, B-cell-depleted T cells, or PBMCs.

Per the study methods: Using reference gene primer amplification, nucleated cell counts were estimated. Some clones are missing from TCRdb's copy, which holds only in-frame ones; the method was immunoSEQ multiplex PCR. That table supplies the V and J calls and clone size; D and trimming were determined from the DNA. This sample has 150,000 to 200,000 clones; 60% to 80% occur once, and the top ten carry about 26%. In germline, CDR1 is SGHNT, CDR2 YYREEE (reference sequence). V shed 4 bases, J shed 2 bases, and the junction held 5 bases outside the gene matches. There are 15 residues in the CDR3. The sequence derives from an older woman with acute or convalescent COVID-19. What was sequenced was peripheral blood. The chain uses TRBV5-4 and TRBJ2-3; 9 nucleotides agree with TRBD2. This CDR3 reads CASSRGLAATDTQYF. The CDR3 nucleotides are TGTGCCAGCAGCCGGGGACTAGCCGCCACAGATACGCAGTATTTT.